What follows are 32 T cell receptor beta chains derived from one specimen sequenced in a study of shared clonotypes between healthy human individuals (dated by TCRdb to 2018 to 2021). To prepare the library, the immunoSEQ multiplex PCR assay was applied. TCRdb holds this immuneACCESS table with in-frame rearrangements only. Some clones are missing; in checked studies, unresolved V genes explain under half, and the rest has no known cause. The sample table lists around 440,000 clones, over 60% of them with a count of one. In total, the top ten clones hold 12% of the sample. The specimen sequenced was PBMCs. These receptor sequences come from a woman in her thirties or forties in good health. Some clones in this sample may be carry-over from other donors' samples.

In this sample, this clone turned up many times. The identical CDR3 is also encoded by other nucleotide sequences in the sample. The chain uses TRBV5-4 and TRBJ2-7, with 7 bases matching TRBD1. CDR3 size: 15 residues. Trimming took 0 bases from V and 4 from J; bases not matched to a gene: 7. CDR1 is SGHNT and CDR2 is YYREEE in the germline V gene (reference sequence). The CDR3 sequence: CASSLAGGSRYEQYF. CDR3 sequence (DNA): TGTGCCAGCAGCTTGGCAGGGGGTTCCCGTTACGAGCAGTACTTC. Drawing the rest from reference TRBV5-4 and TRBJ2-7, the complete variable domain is ETGVTQSPTHLIKTRGQQVTLRCSSQSGHNTVSWYQQALGQGPQFIFQYYREEENGRGNFPPRFSGLQFPNYSSELNVNALELDDSALYLCASSLAGGSRYEQYFGPGTRLTVT.

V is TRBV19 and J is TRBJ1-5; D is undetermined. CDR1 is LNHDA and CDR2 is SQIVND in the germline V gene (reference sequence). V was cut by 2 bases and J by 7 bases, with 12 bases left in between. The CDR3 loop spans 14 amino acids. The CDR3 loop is CASSIPSGGQPQHF. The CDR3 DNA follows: TGTGCCAGTAGTATACCTTCGGGTGGCCAGCCCCAGCATTTT.

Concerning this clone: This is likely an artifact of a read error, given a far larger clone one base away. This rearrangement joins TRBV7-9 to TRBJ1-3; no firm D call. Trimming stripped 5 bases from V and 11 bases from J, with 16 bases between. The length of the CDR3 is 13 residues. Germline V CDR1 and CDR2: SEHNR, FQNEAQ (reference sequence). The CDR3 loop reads CASSPPAVDAIYF. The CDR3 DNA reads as TGTGCCAGCAGCCCGCCCGCTGTGGACGCCATATATTTT.

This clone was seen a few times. This CDR3 is CASSLATSSYNEQFF. The CDR3 nucleotides are TGTGCCAGCAGTCTAGCGACCAGCTCCTACAATGAGCAGTTCTTC. This chain uses TRBV5-4 with TRBJ2-1, with a weak D call TRBD2 (6 bases). CDR1 is SGHNT and CDR2 is YYREEE in the germline V gene (reference sequence). V lost 5 bases, J lost 0 bases, and 12 bases lay in between. The CDR3 spans 15 residues.

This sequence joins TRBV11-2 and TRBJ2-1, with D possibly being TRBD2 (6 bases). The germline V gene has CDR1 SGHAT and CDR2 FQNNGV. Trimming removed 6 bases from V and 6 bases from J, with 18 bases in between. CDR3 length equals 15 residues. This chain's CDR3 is CASSLGLASANEQFF. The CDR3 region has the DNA TGTGCCAGCAGTCTCGGGCTGGCTAGCGCCAATGAGCAGTTCTTC.

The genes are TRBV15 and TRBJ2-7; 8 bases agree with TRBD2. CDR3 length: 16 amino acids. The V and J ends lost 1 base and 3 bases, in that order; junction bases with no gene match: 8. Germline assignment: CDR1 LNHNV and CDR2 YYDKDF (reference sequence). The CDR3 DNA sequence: TGTGCCACCAGCAGAGGGGCGGCGGGAGGTTTCTACGAGCAGTACTTC. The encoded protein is CATSRGAAGGFYEQYF.

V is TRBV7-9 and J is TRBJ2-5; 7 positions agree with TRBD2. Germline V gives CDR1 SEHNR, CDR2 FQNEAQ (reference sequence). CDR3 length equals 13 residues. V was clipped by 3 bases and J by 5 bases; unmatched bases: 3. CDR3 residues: CASSFGLVETQYF. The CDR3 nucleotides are TGTGCCAGCAGCTTCGGACTAGTGGAGACCCAGTACTTC.

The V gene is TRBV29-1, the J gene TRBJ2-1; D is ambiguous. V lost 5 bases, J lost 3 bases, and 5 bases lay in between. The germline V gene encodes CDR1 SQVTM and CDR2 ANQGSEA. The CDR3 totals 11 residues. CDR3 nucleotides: TGCAGCGTTCGGGTCTACAATGAGCAGTTCTTC. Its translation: CSVRVYNEQFF.

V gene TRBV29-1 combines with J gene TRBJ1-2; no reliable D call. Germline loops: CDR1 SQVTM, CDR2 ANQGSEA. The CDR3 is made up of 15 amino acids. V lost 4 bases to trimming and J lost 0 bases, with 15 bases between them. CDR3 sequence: CSVVSVAGTNYGYTF. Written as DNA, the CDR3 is TGCAGCGTTGTATCGGTGGCGGGGACTAACTATGGCTACACCTTC.

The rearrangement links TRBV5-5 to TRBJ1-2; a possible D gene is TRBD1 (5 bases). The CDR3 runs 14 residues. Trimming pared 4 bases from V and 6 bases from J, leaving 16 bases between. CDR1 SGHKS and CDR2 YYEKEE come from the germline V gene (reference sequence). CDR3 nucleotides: TGTGCCAGCAGCCGCCTCGAGAGGGGAGATGGCTACACCTTC. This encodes CASSRLERGDGYTF.

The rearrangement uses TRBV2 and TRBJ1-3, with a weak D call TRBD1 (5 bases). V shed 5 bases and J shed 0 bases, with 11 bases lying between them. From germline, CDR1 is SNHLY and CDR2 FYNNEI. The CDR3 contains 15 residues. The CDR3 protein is CASSLGQGSGNTIYF. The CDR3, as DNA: TGTGCCAGCAGTCTCGGGCAGGGCTCTGGAAACACCATATATTTT.

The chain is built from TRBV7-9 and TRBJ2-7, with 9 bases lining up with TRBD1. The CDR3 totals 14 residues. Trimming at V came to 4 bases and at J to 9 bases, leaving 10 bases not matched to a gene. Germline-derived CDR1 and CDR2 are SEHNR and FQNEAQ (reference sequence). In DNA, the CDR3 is TGTGCCAGCAGCTCCCGGGACAGGGCCTTCTCGCAGTACTTC. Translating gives CASSSRDRAFSQYF.

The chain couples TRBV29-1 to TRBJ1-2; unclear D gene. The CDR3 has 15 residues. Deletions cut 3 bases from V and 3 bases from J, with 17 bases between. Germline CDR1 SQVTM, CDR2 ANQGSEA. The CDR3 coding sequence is TGCAGCGTTGATAATGGGCCCATAGGGCACTATGGCTACACCTTC. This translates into CSVDNGPIGHYGYTF. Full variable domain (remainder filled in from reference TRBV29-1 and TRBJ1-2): SAVISQKPSRDICQRGTSLTIQCQVDSQVTMMFWYRQQPGQSLTLIATANQGSEATYESGFVIDKFPISRPNLTFSTLTVSNMSPEDSSIYLCSVDNGPIGHYGYTFGSGTRLTVV.

The CDR3: CASSQRGQLNTEAFF. CDR3 DNA sequence: TGTGCCAGCAGCCAAAGGGGACAGCTGAACACTGAAGCTTTCTTT. The genes are TRBV14 and TRBJ1-1; 7 bases are shared with TRBD1. Germline V CDR1 and CDR2: SGHDN, FVKESK. The CDR3 is 15 amino acids. The V segment lost 2 bases and the J segment 0 bases; nucleotides outside the gene matches: 3. Variable domain in full (rest from reference TRBV14 and TRBJ1-1): EAGVTQFPSHSVIEKGQTVTLRCDPISGHDNLYWYRRVMGKEIKFLLHFVKESKQDESGMPNNRFLAERTGGTYSTLKVQPAELEDSGVYFCASSQRGQLNTEAFFGQGTRLTVV.

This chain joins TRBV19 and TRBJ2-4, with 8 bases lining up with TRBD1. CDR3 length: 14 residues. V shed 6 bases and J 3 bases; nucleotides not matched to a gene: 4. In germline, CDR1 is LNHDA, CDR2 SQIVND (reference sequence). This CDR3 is CASRLQGDKNIQYF. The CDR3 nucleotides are TGTGCCAGTAGATTACAGGGGGACAAAAACATTCAGTACTTC.

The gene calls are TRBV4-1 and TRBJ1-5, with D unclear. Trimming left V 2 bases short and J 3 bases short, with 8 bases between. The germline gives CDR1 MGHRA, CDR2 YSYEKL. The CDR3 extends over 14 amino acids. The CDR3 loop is CASSQQGLNQPQHF. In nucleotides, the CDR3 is TGCGCCAGCAGCCAACAAGGGCTCAATCAGCCCCAGCATTTT.

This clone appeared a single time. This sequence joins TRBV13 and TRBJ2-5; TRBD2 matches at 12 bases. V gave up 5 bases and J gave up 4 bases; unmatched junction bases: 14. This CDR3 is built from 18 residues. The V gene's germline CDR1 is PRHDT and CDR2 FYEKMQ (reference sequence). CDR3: CASSITALGLAGTETQYF. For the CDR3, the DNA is TGTGCCAGCAGCATTACGGCCTTAGGACTAGCGGGAACAGAGACCCAGTACTTC.

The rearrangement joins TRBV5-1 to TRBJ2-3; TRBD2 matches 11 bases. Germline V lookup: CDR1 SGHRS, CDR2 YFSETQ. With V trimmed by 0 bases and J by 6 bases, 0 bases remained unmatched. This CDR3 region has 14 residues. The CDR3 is CASSLVAGGDTQYF. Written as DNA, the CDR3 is TGCGCCAGCAGCTTGGTAGCGGGAGGGGATACGCAGTATTTT.

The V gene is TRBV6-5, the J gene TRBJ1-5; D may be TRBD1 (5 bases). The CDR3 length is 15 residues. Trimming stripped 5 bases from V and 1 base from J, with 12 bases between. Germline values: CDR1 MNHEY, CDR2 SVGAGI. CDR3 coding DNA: TGTGCCAGCAGTCGGGACGGACTGAGCAATCAGCCCCAGCATTTT. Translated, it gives CASSRDGLSNQPQHF.

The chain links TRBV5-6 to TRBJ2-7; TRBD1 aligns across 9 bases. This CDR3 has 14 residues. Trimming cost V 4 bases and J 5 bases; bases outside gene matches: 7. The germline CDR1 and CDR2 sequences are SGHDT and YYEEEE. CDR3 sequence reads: CASSQDRGTHEQYF. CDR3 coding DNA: TGTGCCAGCAGCCAGGACAGGGGAACTCACGAGCAGTACTTC.

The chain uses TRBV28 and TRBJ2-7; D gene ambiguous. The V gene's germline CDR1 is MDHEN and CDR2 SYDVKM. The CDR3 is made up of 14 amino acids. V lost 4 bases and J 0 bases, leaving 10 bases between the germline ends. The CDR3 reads CASSWEGISYEQYF. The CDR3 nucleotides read TGTGCCAGCAGTTGGGAAGGGATCTCCTACGAGCAGTACTTC.

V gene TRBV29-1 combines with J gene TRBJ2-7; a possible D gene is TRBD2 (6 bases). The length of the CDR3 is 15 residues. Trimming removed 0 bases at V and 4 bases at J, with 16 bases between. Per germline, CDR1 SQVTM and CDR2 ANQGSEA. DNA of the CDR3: TGCAGCGTTGAAGATCGGGGAGGTTCGAGGTACGAGCAGTACTTC. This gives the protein CSVEDRGGSRYEQYF.

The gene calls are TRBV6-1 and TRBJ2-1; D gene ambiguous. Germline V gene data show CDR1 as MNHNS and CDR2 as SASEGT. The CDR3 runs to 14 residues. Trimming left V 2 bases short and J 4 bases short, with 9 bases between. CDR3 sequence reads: CASSELEVYNEQFF. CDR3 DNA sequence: TGTGCCAGCAGTGAACTAGAAGTGTACAATGAGCAGTTCTTC.

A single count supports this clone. Here the CDR3 reads CASSPSRPYEQYF. CDR3 nucleotide sequence: TGTGCCAGCAGTCCATCCAGACCCTACGAGCAGTACTTC. This sequence joins TRBV27 and TRBJ2-7; D uncertain. Germline-derived CDR1 and CDR2 are MNHEY and SMNVEV (reference sequence). The V gene lost 5 bases and the J gene lost 2 bases, with 10 bases spanning the gap. This CDR3 region has 13 residues.

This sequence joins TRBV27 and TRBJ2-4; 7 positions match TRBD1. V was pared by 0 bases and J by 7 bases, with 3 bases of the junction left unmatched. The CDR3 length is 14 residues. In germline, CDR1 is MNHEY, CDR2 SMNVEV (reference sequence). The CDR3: CASSLSPTGNIQYF. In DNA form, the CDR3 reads TGTGCCAGCAGTTTATCCCCGACAGGGAACATTCAGTACTTC.

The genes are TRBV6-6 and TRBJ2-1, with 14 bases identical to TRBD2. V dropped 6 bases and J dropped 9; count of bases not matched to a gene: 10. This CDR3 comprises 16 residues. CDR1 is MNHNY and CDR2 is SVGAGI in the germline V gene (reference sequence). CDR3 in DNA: TGTGCCAGCAGCCCTGGGACTAGCGGGAGTAAGGGTGAGCAGTTCTTC. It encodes CASSPGTSGSKGEQFF.

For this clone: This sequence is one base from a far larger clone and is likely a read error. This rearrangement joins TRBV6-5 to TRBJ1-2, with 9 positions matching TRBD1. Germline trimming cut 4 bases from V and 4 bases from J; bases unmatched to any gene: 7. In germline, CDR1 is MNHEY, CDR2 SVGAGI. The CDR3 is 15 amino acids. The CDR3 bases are TGTGCCAGCAGTTCCCCGGGACAGGGTCGCTATGGCTACACCTTC. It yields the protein CASSSPGQGRYGYTF.

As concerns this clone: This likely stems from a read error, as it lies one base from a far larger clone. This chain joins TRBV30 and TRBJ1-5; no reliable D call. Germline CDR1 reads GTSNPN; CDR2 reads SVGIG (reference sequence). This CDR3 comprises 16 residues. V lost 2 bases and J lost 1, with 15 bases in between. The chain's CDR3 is CAWSKLKGPSNQPQHF. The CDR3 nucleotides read TGTGCCTGGAGTAAGCTTAAGGGCCCGAGCAATCAGCCCCAGCATTTT.

In DNA, the CDR3 is TGTGCCAGCAGCCCGATTGGGGGAGCTCATTACGAGCAGTACTTC. Amino acid sequence: CASSPIGGAHYEQYF. The chain carries TRBV28 and TRBJ2-7; D tentatively reads TRBD1 or TRBD2 (5 bases each). CDR3 length: 15 residues. Trimming removed 6 bases at V and 4 bases at J, with 19 bases between. Germline values: CDR1 MDHEN, CDR2 SYDVKM.

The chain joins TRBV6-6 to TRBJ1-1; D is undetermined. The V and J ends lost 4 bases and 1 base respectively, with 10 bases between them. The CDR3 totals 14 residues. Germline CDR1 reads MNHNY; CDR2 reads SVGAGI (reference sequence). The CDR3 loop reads CASSSRTTNTEAFF. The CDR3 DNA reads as TGTGCCAGCAGTTCACGTACCACGAACACTGAAGCTTTCTTT.

Here the CDR3 DNA reads TGTGCCAGAAGCTTGACACAGTTCTGCGAGCAGTACTTC. As protein: CARSLTQFCEQYF. This chain uses TRBV5-3 with TRBJ2-7, with D uncertain. TRBV5-3 is sorted into the ORF group, with uncertain function. The germline V and J ends were trimmed by 1 base and 6 bases, with 11 bases remaining between them. CDR3 length: 13 residues.

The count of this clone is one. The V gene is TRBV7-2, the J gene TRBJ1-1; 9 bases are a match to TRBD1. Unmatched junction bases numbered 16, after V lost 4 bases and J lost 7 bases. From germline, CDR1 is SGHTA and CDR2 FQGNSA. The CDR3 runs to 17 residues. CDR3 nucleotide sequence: TGTGCCAGCAGCTCCTGTCCCCCCGGGACAGGGTGCCATGAAGCTTTCTTT. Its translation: CASSSCPPGTGCHEAFF. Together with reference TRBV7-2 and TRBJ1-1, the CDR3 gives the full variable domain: GAGVSQSPSNKVTEKGKDVELRCDPISGHTALYWYRQSLGQGLEFLIYFQGNSAPDKSGLPSDRFSAERTGGSVSTLTIQRTQQEDSAVYLCASSSCPPGTGCHEAFFGQGTRLTVV.